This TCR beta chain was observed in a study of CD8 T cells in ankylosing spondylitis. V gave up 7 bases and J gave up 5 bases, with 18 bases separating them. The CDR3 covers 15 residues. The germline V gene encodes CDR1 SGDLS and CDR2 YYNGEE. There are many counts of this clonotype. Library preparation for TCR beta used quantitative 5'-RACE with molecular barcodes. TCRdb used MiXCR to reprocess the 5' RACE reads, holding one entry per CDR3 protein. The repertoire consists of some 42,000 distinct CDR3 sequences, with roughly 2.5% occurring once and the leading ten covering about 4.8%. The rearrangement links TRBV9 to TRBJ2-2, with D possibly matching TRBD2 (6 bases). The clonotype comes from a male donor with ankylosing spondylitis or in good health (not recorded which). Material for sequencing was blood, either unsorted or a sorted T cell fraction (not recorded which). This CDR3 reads CASRRDSAGTGELFF. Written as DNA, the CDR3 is TGTGCCAGCCGTCGTGACTCCGCGGGAACCGGGGAGCTGTTTTTT.